Listed here are 27 T cell receptor beta chains from one sample, sequenced in a study of Ad26.COV2.S vaccination and SARS-CoV-2 variants. Sequenced by immunoSEQ multiplex PCR; TCRdb stores in-frame clones only, minus some. The repertoire includes 440,000 or so clones, less than 95% of them detected once, and approximately 4.3% sits in the top ten. Sample treatment: some 19 received Ad26.COV2.S at low or high dose, single or two shots; roughly five received placebo; per-sample allocation not given. Collection of samples fell on day 63 after the first vaccine or placebo injection. The input for sequencing was peripheral blood, taken in a trial of Ad26.COV2.S vaccine versus placebo. The receptors come from a person between 18 and 60 years old who received the Ad26.COV2.S COVID-19 vaccine or a placebo.

The gene calls are TRBV4-2 and TRBJ2-5, with TRBD1 identical over 7 bases. The CDR3 covers 15 residues. Germline-derived CDR1 and CDR2 are LGHNA and YNFKEQ. After removal of 7 bases from V and 0 bases from J, the junction contained 8 bases not matched to a gene. The CDR3 DNA sequence: TGTGCCAGCATCCCGAGGGGGCAGAACCAAGAGACCCAGTACTTC. Its translation: CASIPRGQNQETQYF.

The rearrangement joins TRBV7-2 to TRBJ2-2; no clear D gene. CDR1 is SGHTA and CDR2 is FQGNSA in the germline V gene. This CDR3 region has 14 residues. Trimming removed 5 bases at V and 1 base at J, with 8 bases between. In DNA form, the CDR3 reads TGTGCCAGCAGCCGTGGCGGGAACACCGGGGAGCTGTTTTTT. It specifies CASSRGGNTGELFF.

The CDR3 is CASRTRGVGANVLTF. The CDR3 DNA reads TGTGCCAGTAGAACCAGAGGGGTTGGGGCCAACGTCCTGACTTTC. The chain links TRBV19 to TRBJ2-6; D may match TRBD1 or TRBD2 (5 bases each). Trimming took 6 bases from V and 3 from J, leaving 12 bases between them. This CDR3 is 15 amino acids long. Germline V gene data show CDR1 as LNHDA and CDR2 as SQIVND (reference sequence).

The table lists this clone with a few counts. J is TRBJ1-5 and V is TRBV19, with TRBD1 matching 10 bases. V was clipped by 0 bases and J by 5 bases; unmatched bases: 1. Per the germline V gene, CDR1 is LNHDA and CDR2 is SQIVND (reference sequence). The CDR3 length is 15 residues. Here the CDR3 DNA reads TGTGCCAGTAGTATAGAGGGGACAGGGGATCAGCCCCAGCATTTT. Its translation is CASSIEGTGDQPQHF.

V is TRBV28 and J is TRBJ2-2; D might be TRBD1 (5 bases). Germline CDR1 is MDHEN and CDR2 is SYDVKM. V was cut by 7 bases and J by 0 bases, with 12 bases left in between. The CDR3 is made up of 15 amino acids. CDR3 nucleotide sequence: TGTGCCAGCATAAAGGGGTCCGCGAACACCGGGGAGCTGTTTTTT. Protein product: CASIKGSANTGELFF.

This clone was detected once. The chain recombines TRBV6-4 with TRBJ2-7; 9 nucleotides match TRBD1. Looked up from germline, CDR1 is MRHNA and CDR2 is SNTAGT. The CDR3 length is 16 residues. Trimming removed 6 bases from V and 4 bases from J; junction bases left unmatched: 13. CDR3 DNA: TGTGCCAGCAGACATGACAGGGGGGGAATCGGGTACGAGCAGTACTTC. This codes for CASRHDRGGIGYEQYF.

The rearrangement links TRBV10-3 to TRBJ2-5; 7 positions match TRBD1. Trimming at V came to 3 bases and at J to 4 bases, leaving 20 bases not matched to a gene. This CDR3 is 19 amino acids long. CDR1 and CDR2 (germline): ENHRY, SYGVKD. The CDR3 DNA is TGTGCCATCAGTGACGAGACAGGGATAGCCACGGTTCAGAGAGAGACCCAGTACTTC. Its protein product is CAISDETGIATVQRETQYF.

This rearrangement joins TRBV28 to TRBJ2-5; D gene ambiguous. This CDR3 has 13 amino acids. V dropped 8 bases and J dropped 2 bases, with 12 bases sitting between them. Germline CDR1 MDHEN, CDR2 SYDVKM. The CDR3 spells CASGRLNQETQYF. The CDR3 nucleotides are TGTGCCAGCGGAAGACTTAATCAAGAGACCCAGTACTTC.

Here the CDR3 reads CASSLLTGGGRETQYF. In DNA form, the CDR3 reads TGTGCCAGCAGCTTGTTAACAGGGGGCGGTCGGGAGACCCAGTACTTC. The rearrangement links TRBV5-4 to TRBJ2-5; 9 bases agree with TRBD1. Germline-derived CDR1 and CDR2 are SGHNT and YYREEE (reference sequence). There are 16 residues in the CDR3. Trimming cost V 1 base and J 5 bases; bases outside gene matches: 9.

At least ten counts were recorded for this clone. This rearrangement joins TRBV6-2 or TRBV6-3 to TRBJ1-5; D is unresolved. This CDR3 comprises 13 residues. V was cut by 2 bases and J by 3 bases, with 5 bases left in between. Looked up from germline, CDR1 is MNHEY and CDR2 is SVGEGT. The CDR3 coding sequence is TGTGCCAGCAGTTACCAGGACAATCAGCCCCAGCATTTT. The encoded protein is CASSYQDNQPQHF.

This clone was recorded a few times. The rearrangement uses TRBV27 and TRBJ2-7, with 8 bases that match TRBD1. The CDR3 spans 14 residues. V trimming: 5 bases; J trimming: 4 bases; junction bases outside the gene matches: 7. Germline CDR1 reads MNHEY; CDR2 reads SMNVEV (reference sequence). The CDR3 coding sequence is TGTGCCAGCAGTCTGGACAGGGAGGTTTACGAGCAGTACTTC. Translation gives CASSLDREVYEQYF.

The chain uses TRBV27 and TRBJ2-1, with D possibly TRBD2 on 6 matching bases. Germline-derived CDR1 and CDR2 are MNHEY and SMNVEV (reference sequence). CDR3 length equals 16 residues. Trimming took off 5 bases at V and 2 bases at J, with 16 bases between the two ends. This CDR3 reads CASSPLGGDPYNEQFF. The CDR3 DNA reads TGTGCCAGCAGTCCCTTGGGGGGAGATCCCTACAATGAGCAGTTCTTC.

This chain uses TRBV2 with TRBJ2-2; 10 nucleotides agree with TRBD1. Trimming cost V 7 bases and J 1 base; bases outside gene matches: 6. CDR3 length: 16 amino acids. Germline V gene sequence: CDR1 SNHLY, CDR2 FYNNEI. The CDR3 loop is CASTGRDRGNTGELFF. CDR3 nucleotide sequence: TGTGCCAGCACCGGCAGGGACAGGGGGAACACCGGGGAGCTGTTTTTT.

This chain uses TRBV5-6 with TRBJ2-1; 12 positions match TRBD2. V lost 4 bases to trimming and J lost 9 bases; unmatched junction nucleotides: 5. This CDR3 comprises 14 residues. Germline CDR1 and CDR2: SGHDT and YYEEEE. This CDR3 reads CASSKTSGSIEQFF. As DNA, the CDR3 is TGTGCCAGCAGCAAGACTAGCGGGAGTATTGAGCAGTTCTTC.

The rearrangement uses TRBV15 and TRBJ1-4, with TRBD1 as a possible D gene (6 bases). V was trimmed by 3 bases and J by 3 bases, leaving 14 bases between them. Germline CDR1 is LNHNV and CDR2 is YYDKDF (reference sequence). The CDR3 has 16 residues. This chain's CDR3 is CATSRSQGQANEKLFF. The DNA of the CDR3 is TGTGCCACCAGCAGGTCCCAGGGGCAGGCTAATGAAAAACTGTTTTTT.

The chain links TRBV5-1 to TRBJ2-2; TRBD1 matches at 8 bases. Germline V CDR1 and CDR2: SGHRS, YFSETQ. The trim removed 3 bases at V and 4 bases at J, leaving 8 bases unmatched. CDR3 length: 16 residues. CDR3 loop: CASSSGGISGTGELFF. CDR3 coding DNA: TGCGCCAGCAGCTCAGGGGGCATAAGTGGCACCGGGGAGCTGTTTTTT.

The chain couples TRBV5-4 to TRBJ2-3; 7 bases fit TRBD1. Germline V gene data show CDR1 as SGHNT and CDR2 as YYREEE (reference sequence). The V gene end was trimmed by 4 bases and the J gene end by 5 bases; junction bases not matched to a gene: 16. This CDR3 has 17 residues. In DNA, the CDR3 is TGTGCCAGCAGCCCAGGAGCAGGGGGTTTAGGGAGAGATACGCAGTATTTT. Its translation is CASSPGAGGLGRDTQYF. Drawing the rest from reference TRBV5-4 and TRBJ2-3, the complete variable domain is ETGVTQSPTHLIKTRGQQVTLRCSSQSGHNTVSWYQQALGQGPQFIFQYYREEENGRGNFPPRFSGLQFPNYSSELNVNALELDDSALYLCASSPGAGGLGRDTQYFGPGTRLTVL.

As concerns this clone: At the DNA level, this CDR3 is encoded by other sequences in the same sample as well. This chain's CDR3 is CASSSPYNEQFF. The CDR3 nucleotides read TGTGCCAGCAGTTCTCCCTACAATGAGCAGTTCTTC. The chain is built from TRBV27 and TRBJ2-1, with no clear D. The CDR3 contains 12 residues. Trimming shortened V by 4 bases and J by 2 bases, and 3 bases separated the two germline ends. CDR1 MNHEY and CDR2 SMNVEV come from the germline V gene (reference sequence).

V usage is TRBV7-8 and J usage is TRBJ2-3, with D perhaps matching TRBD1 or TRBD2 (6 bases each). The CDR3 extends over 16 amino acids. With 7 bases removed from V and 0 bases from J, the gap between germline ends came to 17 bases. Looked up from germline, CDR1 is SGHVS and CDR2 is FQNEAQ. The CDR3 loop reads CASILGGPGSTDTQYF. CDR3 in DNA: TGTGCCAGCATCCTAGGGGGGCCAGGTAGCACAGATACGCAGTATTTT.

The chain couples TRBV28 to TRBJ2-7, with no clear D. CDR3 size: 13 residues. V was cut by 7 bases and J by 2 bases, with 12 bases left in between. CDR1 is MDHEN and CDR2 is SYDVKM in the germline V gene. The CDR3 coding sequence is TGTGCCAGCACCCCTCGGTGGCCCTACGAGCAGTACTTC. It codes for CASTPRWPYEQYF.

V is TRBV9 and J is TRBJ2-2; D might be TRBD1 (5 bases). The germline gives CDR1 SGDLS, CDR2 YYNGEE. V dropped 9 bases and J dropped 2 bases, with 14 bases sitting between them. The CDR3 totals 14 residues. CDR3 protein: CATTQGANTGELFF. Written as DNA, the CDR3 is TGTGCCACCACGCAAGGGGCTAACACCGGGGAGCTGTTTTTT.

V and J are TRBV28 and TRBJ2-7, with TRBD1 matching 7 bases. Germline assignment: CDR1 MDHEN and CDR2 SYDVKM. J was trimmed by 2 bases and V by 1 base; bases with no gene match: 8. The CDR3 contains 16 residues. For the CDR3, the DNA is TGTGCCAGCAGTTTATACGACAGGGCCGGGACCTACGAGCAGTACTTC. This gives the protein CASSLYDRAGTYEQYF.

The rearrangement links TRBV5-3 to TRBJ2-7; D gene uncertain. TRBV5-3 is filed as an ORF, its function uncertain. This CDR3 is 13 amino acids long. Trimming shortened V by 2 bases and J by 0 bases, and 6 bases separated the two germline ends. CDR3 DNA: TGTGCCAGAAGCTTTCCGTGCTCCTACGAGCAGTACTTC. This gives the protein CARSFPCSYEQYF.

The chain recombines TRBV7-9 with TRBJ2-3; 7 nucleotides line up with TRBD2. Germline trimming cut 6 bases from V and 4 bases from J; bases unmatched to any gene: 1. CDR1 SEHNR and CDR2 FQNEAQ come from the germline V gene (reference sequence). The CDR3 consists of 12 residues. The CDR3 is CASRLAADTQYF. The CDR3 nucleotides are TGTGCCAGCAGGCTAGCGGCAGATACGCAGTATTTT.

This chain joins TRBV28 and TRBJ2-1, with TRBD2 matching 9 bases. Germline V gene sequence: CDR1 MDHEN, CDR2 SYDVKM. J was trimmed by 7 bases and V by 5 bases; bases with no gene match: 9. CDR3 length equals 15 residues. In DNA, the CDR3 is TGTGCCAGCAGTCCACCGGGACTAGCTTCGAATGAGCAGTTCTTC. This sequence encodes CASSPPGLASNEQFF.

V and J are TRBV7-9 and TRBJ2-5; a possible D gene is TRBD1 (5 bases). The V gene's germline CDR1 is SEHNR and CDR2 FQNEAQ (reference sequence). Trimming took 4 bases from V and 0 from J, leaving 24 bases between them. The length of the CDR3 is 19 residues. In nucleotides, the CDR3 is TGTGCCAGCAGCTCCCCACTTAATAGACAGTCCATGTACCAAGAGACCCAGTACTTC. Translating it yields CASSSPLNRQSMYQETQYF. Based on the CDR3 plus reference TRBV7-9 and TRBJ2-5, the full variable domain is DTGVSQNPRHKITKRGQNVTFRCDPISEHNRLYWYRQTLGQGPEFLTYFQNEAQLEKSRLLSDRFSAERPKGSFSTLEIQRTEQGDSAMYLCASSSPLNRQSMYQETQYFGPGTRLLVL.

V usage is TRBV7-3 and J usage is TRBJ2-7, with D perhaps TRBD1 (6 bases). This CDR3 has 13 residues. Trimming removed 5 bases from V and 6 bases from J, with 14 bases in between. CDR1 is SGHTA and CDR2 is FQGTGA in the germline V gene. The CDR3 DNA is TGTGCCAGCAGCCCAACAGGGTTTGGCGAGCAGTACTTC. Amino acids: CASSPTGFGEQYF.